Listed here are 16 T cell receptor beta chains from one sample, sequenced in a study of T cell changes during pregnancy in multiple sclerosis. Assay used: immunoSEQ multiplex PCR; TCRdb lists only in-frame clones, some missing. This table holds 20,000 or so clones, 90% found once. The sample in question was CD8+ T cells from peripheral blood mononuclear cells, obtained in the third trimester of pregnancy. The source is a female donor in good health, enrolled as a control in a pregnancy study.

The gene calls are TRBV27 and TRBJ2-1; 10 bases map to TRBD1. Unmatched junction bases numbered 9, after V lost 5 bases and J lost 2 bases. CDR1 is MNHEY and CDR2 is SMNVEV in the germline V gene (reference sequence). The CDR3 extends over 17 amino acids. DNA for the CDR3: TGTGCCAGCAGTCCCCAACTCGGGACAGGGGCCTACAATGAGCAGTTCTTC. Translation gives CASSPQLGTGAYNEQFF.

This chain links TRBV4-1 with TRBJ2-1, with 8 positions matching TRBD2. Germline V gene data show CDR1 as MGHRA and CDR2 as YSYEKL. J was trimmed by 6 bases and V by 1 base; bases with no gene match: 8. This CDR3 is built from 16 residues. The CDR3, as DNA: TGCGCCAGCAGCCAAGGCCCTAGCGGGCTTACCAATGAGCAGTTCTTC. Protein product: CASSQGPSGLTNEQFF.

The chain recombines TRBV25-1 with TRBJ2-3; 9 bases agree with TRBD2. There are 15 residues in the CDR3. In germline, CDR1 is MGHDK, CDR2 SYGVNS. Trimming cost V 6 bases and J 6 bases; bases outside gene matches: 10. CDR3 bases: TGTGCCAGCAGCGAGACGGGACTAGCAGAGGATACGCAGTATTTT. This translates into CASSETGLAEDTQYF.

This chain connects TRBV6-1 to TRBJ1-1; TRBD1 might be the D (5 bases). The CDR3 loop spans 17 amino acids. Germline V gives CDR1 MNHNS, CDR2 SASEGT. V gave up 2 bases and J gave up 6 bases, with 22 bases separating them. The CDR3 coding sequence is TGTGCCAGCAGTGAAAACTTTTTGGGGCAGTTGAATGCTGAAGCTTTCTTT. Protein: CASSENFLGQLNAEAFF.

This clone was picked up one time. The chain joins TRBV5-1 to TRBJ2-7, with TRBD2 matching over 7 bases. Germline V lookup: CDR1 SGHRS, CDR2 YFSETQ. Trimming removed 2 bases from V and 3 bases from J; junction bases left unmatched: 8. The CDR3 has 15 residues. The CDR3: CASSFSGGGFYEQYF. In nucleotides, the CDR3 is TGCGCCAGCAGCTTCTCCGGGGGAGGGTTCTACGAGCAGTACTTC.

This chain uses TRBV27 with TRBJ2-1, with TRBD2 identical over 8 bases. CDR3 length equals 14 residues. From germline, CDR1 is MNHEY and CDR2 SMNVEV (reference sequence). Germline trimming cut 6 bases from V and 8 bases from J; bases unmatched to any gene: 9. In DNA, the CDR3 is TGTGCCAGCAGGGCCCAGCGGGAGCTGGATGAGCAGTTCTTC. It specifies CASRAQRELDEQFF.

This clone came up once. The chain uses TRBV19 and TRBJ2-3; a possible D gene is TRBD2 (6 bases). CDR3 length equals 12 residues. Germline CDR1 LNHDA, CDR2 SQIVND (reference sequence). Trimming pared 11 bases from V and 4 bases from J, leaving 13 bases between. The DNA of the CDR3 is TGTGCCTCGGGGGAGCGTGCAGATACGCAGTATTTT. It is translated as CASGERADTQYF.

Only a few counts were recorded for this clone. The chain recombines TRBV2 with TRBJ1-5, with a tentative D call TRBD1 (6 bases). CDR1 and CDR2 (germline): SNHLY, FYNNEI. CDR3 length equals 13 residues. V lost 7 bases and J 7 bases, leaving 14 bases between the germline ends. CDR3 sequence: CASIQGLGQPQHF. In nucleotides, the CDR3 is TGTGCCAGCATACAGGGTTTGGGACAGCCCCAGCATTTT.

The rearrangement links TRBV6-5 to TRBJ2-1, with TRBD1 identical over 11 bases. Germline trimming cut 2 bases from V and 6 bases from J; bases unmatched to any gene: 6. Germline V gene data show CDR1 as MNHEY and CDR2 as SVGAGI. CDR3 length equals 16 residues. The CDR3: CASSYRTGTGGNEQFF. The CDR3 nucleotides read TGTGCCAGCAGTTACCGAACCGGGACAGGGGGCAATGAGCAGTTCTTC.

CDR3 bases: TGTGCCAGCAGTTTAAAAGGACAGGTTTACCTCGGACAAGCACCCCTCCACTTT. It specifies CASSLKGQVYLGQAPLHF. The chain links TRBV28 to TRBJ1-6, with TRBD1 matching over 7 bases. Germline CDR1 and CDR2: MDHEN and SYDVKM. This CDR3 has 18 amino acids. Losses at the gene ends were 2 bases for V and 11 bases for J; bases not matched to a gene: 18.

The chain joins TRBV5-6 to TRBJ1-2; 7 bases agree with TRBD1. The germline CDR1 and CDR2 sequences are SGHDT and YYEEEE. The CDR3 has 13 residues. V dropped 1 base and J dropped 6; count of bases not matched to a gene: 3. CDR3 residues: CASSLTGTDGYTF. CDR3 sequence (DNA): TGTGCCAGCAGCTTGACCGGGACAGATGGCTACACCTTC.

The count of this clone is one. The chain has TRBV28 and TRBJ2-1; D unresolved. The CDR3 sequence is 12 residues long. V was cut by 5 bases and J by 7 bases, with 9 bases left in between. CDR1 and CDR2 from the germline V gene are MDHEN and SYDVKM. The CDR3 protein is CASSPAVNEQFF. For the CDR3, the DNA is TGTGCCAGCAGTCCCGCGGTAAATGAGCAGTTCTTC.

The V gene is TRBV21-1, the J gene TRBJ1-1; the D call in the table, TRBD1, was not verified against the DNA. TRBV21-1 is marked as a pseudogene. CDR3 size: 17 residues. CDR3 sequence (DNA): TGTGCCAGCAGCTCGTGGGCAGGGGAATACATGAACACTGAAGCTTTCTTT. It yields the protein CASSSWAGEYMNTEAFF.

This clone showed up just once. The chain joins TRBV2 to TRBJ2-5; 9 nucleotides agree with TRBD2. V was pared by 4 bases and J by 5 bases, with 17 bases of the junction left unmatched. This CDR3 has 18 amino acids. The V gene's germline CDR1 is SNHLY and CDR2 FYNNEI. The CDR3 is CASSVESSGRTGWETQYF. The CDR3 DNA reads as TGTGCCAGCAGTGTCGAGTCGAGCGGGAGGACCGGCTGGGAGACCCAGTACTTC.

The gene calls are TRBV27 and TRBJ1-1; D not certain. CDR3 size: 14 residues. V dropped 5 bases and J dropped 4 bases, with 14 bases sitting between them. CDR1 is MNHEY and CDR2 is SMNVEV in the germline V gene (reference sequence). CDR3 DNA sequence: TGTGCCAGCAGTCTAGGAAGAGGTGGCACTGAAGCTTTCTTT. The encoded protein is CASSLGRGGTEAFF.

This rearrangement joins TRBV9 to TRBJ2-2; D is perhaps TRBD1 (6 bases). Germline CDR1 reads SGDLS; CDR2 reads YYNGEE. The CDR3 totals 17 residues. The V end was cut by 4 bases, the J end by 4 bases, with 20 bases between. DNA for the CDR3: TGTGCCAGCAGCCGGTCCCCCCTACAGGGTAGCACCGGGGAGCTGTTTTTT. Protein: CASSRSPLQGSTGELFF. Drawing the rest from reference TRBV9 and TRBJ2-2, the complete variable domain is DSGVTQTPKHLITATGQRVTLRCSPRSGDLSVYWYQQSLDQGLQFLIQYYNGEERAKGNILERFSAQQFPDLHSELNLSSLELGDSALYFCASSRSPLQGSTGELFFGEGSRLTVL.